Presented here are 19 T cell receptor beta chains from one specimen sequenced in a study of T cell repertoires in cytomegalovirus infection. One entry per CDR3 protein, called by TCRdb with MiXCR from the reads. Here the sample spans over 200,000 distinct CDR3 sequences, 12% to 15% being singletons. Material for sequencing was PBMCs. The receptor source for this set is a human donor in good health (CMV status not recorded). Some clones in this sample may be carry-over from other donors' samples.

This sequence joins TRBV29-1 and TRBJ2-5, with unresolved D. Germline V lookup: CDR1 SQVTM, CDR2 ANQGSEA. CDR3 length: 12 amino acids. Trimming took off 4 bases at V and 2 bases at J, with 8 bases between the two ends. CDR3: CSVGGLQETQYF. The CDR3 region has the DNA TGCAGCGTTGGAGGTTTGCAAGAGACCCAGTACTTC.

This clonotype has at least ten counts. V gene TRBV25-1 combines with J gene TRBJ1-6, with TRBD1 matching over 9 bases. This CDR3 is 15 amino acids long. With V trimmed by 5 bases and J by 10 bases, 9 bases remained unmatched. Germline V lookup: CDR1 MGHDK, CDR2 SYGVNS. CDR3 amino acids: CASSTPGQGKSPLHF. As DNA, the CDR3 is TGTGCCAGCAGTACACCGGGACAGGGAAAATCACCCCTCCACTTT. The variable domain in full, completed from reference TRBV25-1 and TRBJ1-6, reads EADIYQTPRYLVIGTGKKITLECSQTMGHDKMYWYQQDPGMELHLIHYSYGVNSTEKGDLSSESTVSRIRTEHFPLTLESARPSHTSQYLCASSTPGQGKSPLHFGNGTRLTVT.

This clonotype was observed many times. The chain combines TRBV7-8 with TRBJ1-1; possibly TRBD1 for D (5 bases). The V end lost 6 bases, the J end lost 0 bases, and 14 bases lay between the germline ends. The CDR3 is 15 amino acids. In germline, CDR1 is SGHVS, CDR2 FQNEAQ. The CDR3 bases are TGTGCCAGCAGGGGAAGGGAGGGGATGAACACTGAAGCTTTCTTT. It translates to CASRGREGMNTEAFF.

Many counts were recorded for this clonotype. The genes are TRBV7-8 and TRBJ1-6, with D unresolved. V lost 6 bases, J lost 9 bases, and 12 bases lay in between. This CDR3 region has 13 residues. The germline CDR1 and CDR2 sequences are SGHVS and FQNEAQ. CDR3 protein: CASRAREVSPLHF. Written as DNA, the CDR3 is TGTGCCAGCAGGGCCAGAGAAGTTTCACCCCTCCACTTT. The full variable domain, completed using reference TRBV7-8 and TRBJ1-6, is GAGVSQSPRYKVAKRGQDVALRCDPISGHVSLFWYQQALGQGPEFLTYFQNEAQLDKSGLPSDRFFAERPEGSVSTLKIQRTQQEDSAVYLCASRAREVSPLHFGNGTRLTVT.

The chain is built from TRBV14 and TRBJ2-7; D not resolved. CDR3 length: 12 amino acids. From germline, CDR1 is SGHDN and CDR2 FVKESK. The V end lost 3 bases, the J end lost 7 bases, and 10 bases lay between the germline ends. The CDR3 reads CASSQANPEQYF. CDR3 sequence (DNA): TGTGCCAGCAGCCAGGCCAATCCAGAGCAGTACTTC. Based on the CDR3 plus reference TRBV14 and TRBJ2-7, the full variable domain is EAGVTQFPSHSVIEKGQTVTLRCDPISGHDNLYWYRRVMGKEIKFLLHFVKESKQDESGMPNNRFLAERTGGTYSTLKVQPAELEDSGVYFCASSQANPEQYFGPGTRLTVT.

This clonotype came up many times. The chain uses TRBV12-3 or TRBV12-4 and TRBJ2-1; 9 nucleotides match TRBD2. The CDR3 is 16 residues long. V shed 6 bases, J shed 7 bases, and the junction held 13 bases outside the gene matches. The CDR3 DNA is TGTGCCAGCAGCCTGGAATCGGGACTAGCAGGAAATGAGCAGTTCTTC. Protein: CASSLESGLAGNEQFF.

The chain employs TRBV20-1 and TRBJ2-5; D is perhaps TRBD2 (6 bases). The germline CDR1 and CDR2 sequences are DFQATT and SNEGSKA (reference sequence). The V end lost 2 bases, the J end lost 5 bases, and 15 bases lay between the germline ends. CDR3 length: 14 residues. The CDR3 sequence: CSARLAAGGETQYF. The CDR3 coding sequence is TGCAGTGCTAGATTGGCAGCCGGAGGGGAGACCCAGTACTTC.

In its sample, this clonotype was seen a few times. This rearrangement joins TRBV7-8 to TRBJ1-1; 9 bases line up with TRBD1. The CDR3 spans 15 residues. The V gene's germline CDR1 is SGHVS and CDR2 FQNEAQ. Trimming removed 5 bases from V and 5 bases from J; junction bases left unmatched: 9. The CDR3 DNA is TGTGCCAGCAGCCCTGGGGACAGGGTTGGAACTGAAGCTTTCTTT. This translates into CASSPGDRVGTEAFF. Supplemented by reference TRBV7-8 and TRBJ1-1, the full variable domain reads GAGVSQSPRYKVAKRGQDVALRCDPISGHVSLFWYQQALGQGPEFLTYFQNEAQLDKSGLPSDRFFAERPEGSVSTLKIQRTQQEDSAVYLCASSPGDRVGTEAFFGQGTRLTVV.

The sample holds many counts of this clonotype. The chain employs TRBV7-2 and TRBJ2-3; D call uncertain. Trimming took 1 base from V and 6 from J, leaving 5 bases between them. Germline lookup yields CDR1 SGHTA and CDR2 FQGNSA. The CDR3 has 12 amino acids. The CDR3 DNA reads as TGTGCCAGCAGCTTAGGACGGGATACGCAGTATTTT. This sequence encodes CASSLGRDTQYF.

This clonotype was recorded many times. The genes are TRBV10-3 and TRBJ2-6; D is unclear. Germline lookup yields CDR1 ENHRY and CDR2 SYGVKD. The V end lost 7 bases, the J end lost 4 bases, and 8 bases lay between the germline ends. This CDR3 is built from 13 residues. The CDR3 DNA reads TGTGCCATCAAGACCGACGGGGCCAACGTCCTGACTTTC. This codes for CAIKTDGANVLTF.

The rearrangement joins TRBV29-1 to TRBJ1-1, with D perhaps TRBD1 (5 bases). This CDR3 has 12 amino acids. V was cut by 3 bases and J by 0 bases, with 5 bases left in between. The V gene's germline CDR1 is SQVTM and CDR2 ANQGSEA. CDR3 DNA sequence: TGCAGCGTTGACAGGGTGAACACTGAAGCTTTCTTT. Protein sequence: CSVDRVNTEAFF.

In this sample, this clonotype turned up many times. This chain connects TRBV9 to TRBJ2-1; TRBD2 matches at 11 bases. V shed 3 bases, J shed 0 bases, and the junction held 5 bases outside the gene matches. Germline loops: CDR1 SGDLS, CDR2 YYNGEE. The CDR3 consists of 17 residues. The CDR3 loop reads CASSGTSGGSSYNEQFF. CDR3 DNA: TGTGCCAGCAGCGGAACTAGCGGGGGAAGCTCCTACAATGAGCAGTTCTTC. Using reference TRBV9 and TRBJ2-1 for the parts outside the CDR3, the full variable domain is DSGVTQTPKHLITATGQRVTLRCSPRSGDLSVYWYQQSLDQGLQFLIQYYNGEERAKGNILERFSAQQFPDLHSELNLSSLELGDSALYFCASSGTSGGSSYNEQFFGPGTRLTVL.

This clonotype was detected only a few times. This rearrangement joins TRBV5-1 to TRBJ1-1; D ambiguous. There are 12 residues in the CDR3. CDR1 is SGHRS and CDR2 is YFSETQ in the germline V gene. The V end was cut by 3 bases, the J end by 8 bases, with 11 bases between. In DNA form, the CDR3 reads TGCGCCAGCAGCTCCCCTTGGGGAGAAGCTTTCTTT. As protein: CASSSPWGEAFF. Based on the CDR3 plus reference TRBV5-1 and TRBJ1-1, the full variable domain is KAGVTQTPRYLIKTRGQQVTLSCSPISGHRSVSWYQQTPGQGLQFLFEYFSETQRNKGNFPGRFSGRQFSNSRSEMNVSTLELGDSALYLCASSSPWGEAFFGQGTRLTVV.

The V gene is TRBV10-3, the J gene TRBJ2-7; D possibly uses TRBD1 or TRBD2 (5 bases each). In germline, CDR1 is ENHRY, CDR2 SYGVKD. The V and J ends lost 6 bases and 5 bases respectively, with 11 bases between them. The CDR3 totals 12 residues. The CDR3 reads CAISTGRDEQYF. CDR3 nucleotide sequence: TGTGCCATCAGCACGGGACGAGACGAGCAGTACTTC.

This clonotype was seen at least ten times. The rearrangement joins TRBV7-2 to TRBJ2-7, with 11 bases identical to TRBD2. The CDR3 is 15 residues long. Trimming took 4 bases from V and 2 from J; bases not matched to a gene: 4. Germline lookup yields CDR1 SGHTA and CDR2 FQGNSA. The CDR3 DNA follows: TGTGCCAGCAGCTACGGACTAGCGGGTCCCTACGAGCAGTACTTC. This translates into CASSYGLAGPYEQYF. Supplemented by reference TRBV7-2 and TRBJ2-7, the full variable domain reads GAGVSQSPSNKVTEKGKDVELRCDPISGHTALYWYRQSLGQGLEFLIYFQGNSAPDKSGLPSDRFSAERTGGSVSTLTIQRTQQEDSAVYLCASSYGLAGPYEQYFGPGTRLTVT.

This clonotype was detected many times. V usage is TRBV7-2 and J usage is TRBJ1-3; D is uncertain. Trimming pared 7 bases from V and 2 bases from J, leaving 12 bases between. Germline-derived CDR1 and CDR2 are SGHTA and FQGNSA. The CDR3 consists of 14 residues. CDR3 region: CASKEGFTGNTIYF. The DNA of the CDR3 is TGTGCCAGCAAGGAGGGTTTTACTGGAAACACCATATATTTT.

Only a few counts were recorded for this clonotype. The rearrangement joins TRBV6-4 to TRBJ2-2, with 7 bases lining up with TRBD1. Germline values: CDR1 MRHNA, CDR2 SNTAGT. Germline trimming cut 5 bases from V and 5 bases from J; bases unmatched to any gene: 11. The CDR3 contains 16 residues. This CDR3 reads CASSPKPGQRTGELFF. CDR3 nucleotide sequence: TGTGCCAGCAGTCCTAAACCGGGACAGCGAACCGGGGAGCTGTTTTTT.

V gene TRBV28 combines with J gene TRBJ2-1; TRBD2 is a possible D gene (5 bases). Germline V CDR1 and CDR2: MDHEN, SYDVKM. The CDR3 consists of 18 residues. The V end lost 6 bases, the J end lost 4 bases, and 25 bases lay between the germline ends. CDR3 in DNA: TGTGCCAGCAGCCACCAGCTTCGGGGTGGGAACACTTACAATGAGCAGTTCTTC. This translates into CASSHQLRGGNTYNEQFF.

The chain employs TRBV3-1 and TRBJ1-4; the D is unclear. Germline V gives CDR1 LGHDT, CDR2 YNNKEL (reference sequence). V gave up 5 bases and J gave up 1 base, with 17 bases separating them. This CDR3 contains 17 residues. The CDR3 spells CASSRKPVGQTNEKLFF. As DNA, the CDR3 is TGTGCCAGCAGCAGAAAACCGGTGGGCCAAACTAATGAAAAACTGTTTTTT.